Presented here are 15 T cell receptor beta chains from one specimen sequenced in a study of blood T cell repertoires in COVID-19 (dated by TCRdb to 2020 to 2021). Library construction relied on the immunoSEQ multiplex PCR assay. The immuneACCESS repertoire file appears here via TCRdb, limited to in-frame rearrangements. These files lack a portion of the clones; in checked studies, under half of the deficit traces to unresolved V genes, and the cause of the others is not known. The table for this sample lists over 200,000 clones; roughly 85% of them were counted only once. Approximately 2% of the sample goes to the ten largest clones. What was sequenced was PBMCs or T cells enriched from blood (not recorded which). The receptors stem from a woman aged 45-60 years who had recovered from COVID-19.

This clone showed up just a few times. The chain couples TRBV5-1 to TRBJ1-6; TRBD1 aligns across 7 bases. In germline, CDR1 is SGHRS, CDR2 YFSETQ. V shed 4 bases and J 5 bases; nucleotides not matched to a gene: 6. The CDR3 runs 15 residues. CDR3 sequence: CASSQGQNDNSPLHF. The CDR3 bases are TGCGCCAGCAGCCAGGGACAGAACGATAATTCACCCCTCCACTTT.

The CDR3 coding sequence is TGCGCCAGCAGCGTCAGGACTAGCAGGATCGACGAGCAGTACTTC. It is translated as CASSVRTSRIDEQYF. The gene calls are TRBV5-1 and TRBJ2-7, with 8 bases matching TRBD2. The CDR3 is 15 residues long. Per germline, CDR1 SGHRS and CDR2 YFSETQ. Germline trimming cut 4 bases from V and 5 bases from J; bases unmatched to any gene: 11.

The chain joins TRBV15 to TRBJ2-5, with a tentative D call TRBD2 (5 bases). Germline values: CDR1 LNHNV, CDR2 YYDKDF (reference sequence). The CDR3 sequence is 15 residues long. Deletions cut 1 base from V and 5 bases from J, with 14 bases between. The CDR3 DNA follows: TGTGCCACCAGCAGAGGGGGTAGCGTCGCCGAGACCCAGTACTTC. This sequence encodes CATSRGGSVAETQYF.

The chain is built from TRBV6-5 and TRBJ2-1; 11 bases are shared with TRBD2. Germline lookup yields CDR1 MNHEY and CDR2 SVGAGI. This CDR3 spans 15 amino acids. Germline trimming cut 5 bases from V and 3 bases from J; bases unmatched to any gene: 3. The CDR3 DNA is TGTGCCAGCAGTAAGGGACTAGCGGACTACAATGAGCAGTTCTTC. Encoded protein: CASSKGLADYNEQFF.

The J gene is TRBJ1-3, the V gene TRBV11-3; D not certain. Trimming left V 0 bases short and J 3 bases short, with 12 bases between. The CDR3 is made up of 16 amino acids. In germline, CDR1 is SGHNT, CDR2 YENEEA. CDR3 region: CASSLDRTGSGNTIYF. CDR3 in DNA: TGTGCCAGCAGCTTAGATCGTACCGGGAGTGGAAACACCATATATTTT.

This clone was counted a few times. The chain uses TRBV9 and TRBJ1-1; D uncertain. CDR1 is SGDLS and CDR2 is YYNGEE in the germline V gene. V was shortened by 4 bases and J by 10 bases, with 14 bases between the two germline ends. The CDR3 has 12 amino acids. Here the CDR3 reads CASSSSFNRAFF. The CDR3 nucleotides read TGTGCCAGCAGCTCGAGTTTCAATAGAGCTTTCTTT.

The rearrangement joins TRBV7-8 to TRBJ1-5; TRBD1 agrees at 8 bases. Germline V gene sequence: CDR1 SGHVS, CDR2 FQNEAQ. The CDR3 has 11 residues. The junction had 4 bases not matched to a gene; V was cut back by 3 bases and J by 15 bases. The CDR3 loop is CASSLGDRRHF. The CDR3 coding sequence is TGTGCCAGCAGCTTGGGGGACAGGAGGCATTTT.

The chain carries TRBV28 and TRBJ2-5, with D maybe TRBD2 (5 bases). The germline V gene has CDR1 MDHEN and CDR2 SYDVKM. V was trimmed by 3 bases and J by 1 base, leaving 18 bases between them. CDR3 length: 17 amino acids. Here the CDR3 reads CASSFPGRGNPQETQYF. Written as DNA, the CDR3 is TGTGCCAGCAGTTTTCCGGGGAGAGGGAACCCCCAAGAGACCCAGTACTTC.

The chain has TRBV28 and TRBJ2-2; the match to TRBD1 covers 10 bases. Germline V gives CDR1 MDHEN, CDR2 SYDVKM. The CDR3 loop spans 17 amino acids. V dropped 3 bases and J dropped 5; count of bases not matched to a gene: 9. CDR3 protein: CASSFPFGTGDTGELFF. The CDR3, as DNA: TGTGCCAGCAGTTTTCCGTTTGGGACAGGGGATACCGGGGAGCTGTTTTTT.

This clone was counted between two and nine times. This chain links TRBV6-5 with TRBJ1-2, with unresolved D. Per germline, CDR1 MNHEY and CDR2 SVGAGI. V lost 8 bases to trimming and J lost 1 base, with 11 bases between them. The CDR3 has 13 residues. CDR3 residues: CASETNLNYGYTF. In nucleotides, the CDR3 is TGTGCCAGCGAGACAAATCTTAACTATGGCTACACCTTC.

In regard to this clone: Other nucleotide sequences in the sample specify the same CDR3. The chain employs TRBV4-1 and TRBJ1-5; D is perhaps TRBD1 (5 bases). V lost 0 bases and J 4 bases, leaving 10 bases between the germline ends. The germline gives CDR1 MGHRA, CDR2 YSYEKL. The length of the CDR3 is 15 residues. As DNA, the CDR3 is TGCGCCAGCAGCCAAGAGGATAGGGGTAATCAGCCCCAGCATTTT. It translates to CASSQEDRGNQPQHF.

DNA for the CDR3: TGTGCCACCAGTGATCCCCAGGGGACCGGGGAGCTGTTTTTT. Translation: CATSDPQGTGELFF. The rearrangement uses TRBV24-1 and TRBJ2-2, with D perhaps matching TRBD1 (6 bases). There are 14 residues in the CDR3. Germline V gene lookup returns CDR1 KGHDR and CDR2 SFDVKD. The V and J ends lost 3 bases and 5 bases respectively, with 9 bases between them.

Here the CDR3 DNA reads TGTGCCAGCAGCCTCCTCTCCTACGAGCAGTACTTC. It encodes CASSLLSYEQYF. The chain joins TRBV3-1 (or the pseudogene TRBV3-2) to TRBJ2-7; D uncertain. V was cut by 4 bases and J by 0 bases, with 4 bases left in between. CDR1 is LGHDT, CDR2 YNNKEL, per germline (reference sequence). The CDR3 length is 12 residues.

The V and J genes are TRBV5-6 and TRBJ2-6; D not certain. Germline values: CDR1 SGHDT, CDR2 YYEEEE. Trimming stripped 4 bases from V and 0 bases from J, with 11 bases between. The CDR3 runs to 16 residues. The DNA for the CDR3 is TGTGCCAGCAGCGATGATACTTACTCTGGGGCCAACGTCCTGACTTTC. Residues: CASSDDTYSGANVLTF.

The chain has TRBV2 and TRBJ1-3; tentative D call: TRBD1 (5 bases). The CDR3 is 15 residues long. V was trimmed by 7 bases and J by 0 bases, leaving 13 bases between them. Looked up from germline, CDR1 is SNHLY and CDR2 is FYNNEI. CDR3 protein: CASKQGYSSGNTIYF. CDR3 nucleotide sequence: TGTGCCAGCAAGCAGGGATATAGCTCTGGAAACACCATATATTTT.